These 11 T cell receptor beta chains share one sample of origin, sequenced in a study of shared clonotypes between healthy human individuals. Clones were sequenced by immunoSEQ multiplex PCR, and TCRdb holds only the in-frame ones, with some missing. The sample includes a few million clones, about 92% of them seen just once. The sequenced material came from naive CD4+ T cells sorted from blood. The sample's subset: CD45RA+ positively selected. The receptors come from a young man in good health.

The rearrangement joins TRBV6-5 to TRBJ2-7, with TRBD2 identical over 12 bases. CDR3 length: 13 residues. Germline V CDR1 and CDR2: MNHEY, SVGAGI. Germline trimming cut 7 bases from V and 7 bases from J; bases unmatched to any gene: 5. This CDR3 is CASKPGLAGEQYF. DNA for the CDR3: TGTGCCAGCAAGCCCGGACTAGCGGGGGAGCAGTACTTC.

The genes are TRBV11-3 and TRBJ2-2; weak D call: TRBD2 (5 bases). The V end was cut by 5 bases, the J end by 1 base, with 11 bases between. Looked up from germline, CDR1 is SGHNT and CDR2 is YENEEA. CDR3 length equals 15 residues. The CDR3 loop reads CASSPDYRNTGELFF. In DNA form, the CDR3 reads TGTGCCAGCAGCCCCGACTACCGGAACACCGGGGAGCTGTTTTTT.

V usage is TRBV4-1 and J usage is TRBJ1-2, with TRBD1 as a possible D gene (6 bases). The germline V gene encodes CDR1 MGHRA and CDR2 YSYEKL. Trimming shortened V by 1 base and J by 4 bases, and 25 bases separated the two germline ends. The CDR3 extends over 19 amino acids. The CDR3 sequence is CASSQVGGRVLGHLYGYTF. The CDR3 region has the DNA TGCGCCAGCAGCCAAGTTGGGGGCAGGGTTCTGGGGCACCTCTATGGCTACACCTTC.

This clone has only a few counts. Other DNA sequences from this sample encode an identical CDR3 as well. This chain joins TRBV6-1 and TRBJ1-1, with D possibly matching TRBD1 (6 bases). CDR3 length equals 13 residues. Germline-derived CDR1 and CDR2 are MNHNS and SASEGT. V was pared by 8 bases and J by 2 bases, with 12 bases between. CDR3 coding DNA: TGTGCCAGCTCAGGACAGTCCAACACTGAAGCTTTCTTT. Protein: CASSGQSNTEAFF.

The table lists this clone with a few counts. This chain connects TRBV15 to TRBJ2-7; no firm D call. Trimming took 2 bases from V and 7 from J, leaving 6 bases between them. The CDR3 contains 11 residues. Germline V CDR1 and CDR2: LNHNV, YYDKDF (reference sequence). In DNA form, the CDR3 reads TGTGCCACCAGCAGACCCGGGGAGCAGTACTTC. Amino acids: CATSRPGEQYF.

V usage is TRBV30 and J usage is TRBJ2-7; D gene uncertain. The CDR3 is made up of 10 amino acids. Germline V gene lookup returns CDR1 GTSNPN and CDR2 SVGIG (reference sequence). This chain's CDR3 is CASGWYEQYF. The CDR3 coding sequence is TGTGCGAGTGGATGGTACGAGCAGTACTTC.

This chain connects TRBV11-2 to TRBJ1-2; D uncertain. The CDR3 contains 17 residues. The ends were cut back, 2 bases at V and 7 bases at J, with 23 bases in the middle. Germline CDR1 is SGHAT and CDR2 is FQNNGV. CDR3 DNA sequence: TGTGCCAGCAGCTTACATTATCTGGTCACTACTCCGGGTGGCTACACCTTC. Translation gives CASSLHYLVTTPGGYTF.

Comments on this clone: Other DNA sequences in this specimen translate into the identical CDR3. J is TRBJ1-1 and V is TRBV2, with D possibly matching TRBD1 (5 bases). Germline CDR1 is SNHLY and CDR2 is FYNNEI. The CDR3 contains 14 residues. The germline V and J ends were trimmed by 6 bases and 2 bases, with 13 bases remaining between them. The CDR3 loop reads CASRRNTGNTEAFF. As DNA, the CDR3 is TGTGCCAGCAGGCGCAATACAGGCAACACTGAAGCTTTCTTT. Together with reference TRBV2 and TRBJ1-1, the CDR3 gives the full variable domain: EPEVTQTPSHQVTQMGQEVILRCVPISNHLYFYWYRQILGQKVEFLVSFYNNEISEKSEIFDDQFSVERPDGSNFTLKIRSTKLEDSAMYFCASRRNTGNTEAFFGQGTRLTVV.

The chain has TRBV6-5 and TRBJ1-6; unclear D gene. This CDR3 is built from 12 residues. The V and J ends lost 6 bases and 12 bases respectively, with 12 bases between them. Germline lookup yields CDR1 MNHEY and CDR2 SVGAGI. In DNA form, the CDR3 reads TGTGCCAGCAGCCGCGAGGTGGGACCCCTCCACTTT. This translates into CASSREVGPLHF.

This chain connects TRBV7-3 to TRBJ2-3, with D unresolved. The germline gives CDR1 SGHTA, CDR2 FQGTGA. Trimming cost V 4 bases and J 8 bases, with 10 bases left between them. The CDR3 sequence is 12 residues long. This CDR3 reads CASSSDKSTQYF. Here the CDR3 DNA reads TGTGCCAGCAGCTCCGACAAGAGTACGCAGTATTTT.

On this clone: The same CDR3 is also encoded by other DNA sequences in this sample. The gene calls are TRBV6-1 and TRBJ2-1; 14 bases fit TRBD2. Germline trimming cut 6 bases from V and 9 bases from J; bases unmatched to any gene: 7. Germline CDR1 MNHNS, CDR2 SASEGT. The CDR3 loop spans 15 amino acids. The CDR3 sequence: CASSSGLAGGGEQFF. The DNA of the CDR3 is TGTGCCAGCAGCTCCGGACTAGCGGGGGGAGGTGAGCAGTTCTTC.